There are many counts of the clone carrying this T cell receptor beta chain. Its antigen is currently unknown. The sample originates from a study of CD8 T cells in ankylosing spondylitis. Study-wide findings and caveats: Peripheral blood held disease-linked clones only at relatively low frequency, and these were CD8+. Disease-associated clones were reportedly significantly overrepresented in matched ankylosing spondylitis synovial fluid.

This CDR3 has 12 residues. Germline assignment: CDR1 MNHEY and CDR2 SMNVEV (reference sequence). The V end lost 8 bases, the J end lost 1 base, and 8 bases lay between the germline ends. Generation of TCR beta libraries employed quantitative 5'-RACE incorporating molecular barcodes. Via MiXCR, TCRdb re-called the 5' RACE reads, giving one row per CDR3 protein. The sample contains about 240,000 distinct CDR3 sequences, approximately 10% of which appear only once. Sequencing input: blood, either unsorted or a sorted T cell fraction (not recorded which). The sequence derives from a male donor with ankylosing spondylitis or in good health (not recorded which). The chain links TRBV27 to TRBJ1-1, with D unclear. CDR3 bases: TGTGCCAGCCGCCTTGGGAACACTGAAGCTTTCTTT. Translating gives CASRLGNTEAFF.